Given below is one T cell receptor beta chain in context. In the original processing: Counts of nucleated cells, estimated from reference gene primer amplification, were obtained. Assay: immunoSEQ multiplex PCR; the TCRdb copy retains only in-frame clones and omits some. From that table come the V and J calls and clone size; the DNA was used to work out D and trimming. In the table there are 250,000 to 350,000 clones, about 87% of which are singletons. This sample was taken from a study of blood T cell repertoires in COVID-19. Study details: The analysed material was cDNA or gDNA that came from T cells, B-cell-depleted T cells, or PBMCs.

Germline lookup yields CDR1 GTSNPN and CDR2 SVGIG (reference sequence). This CDR3 spans 17 amino acids. Trimming stripped 5 bases from V and 0 bases from J, with 17 bases between. Sequenced: peripheral blood. This receptor was taken from a woman aged 45-65 years with COVID-19, enrolled during active disease. The rearrangement links TRBV30 to TRBJ1-6; D is possibly TRBD1 (5 bases). The CDR3 nucleotides read TGTGCCTGGTCAAATGGTCAGGGCGGCTCCTATAATTCACCCCTCCACTTT. It codes for CAWSNGQGGSYNSPLHF.